These 5 T cell receptor beta chains were sequenced from one sample in a study of T cell changes during pregnancy in multiple sclerosis. The assay was immunoSEQ multiplex PCR, and TCRdb's table has in-frame clones only and misses some. The sample carries about 87,000 clones, 80% to 95% recorded once. Sequencing used peripheral blood, obtained in the third trimester of pregnancy. The receptors originated from a female donor in good health, enrolled as a control in a pregnancy study.

This chain uses TRBV2 with TRBJ1-2; 7 nucleotides match TRBD1. Unmatched junction bases numbered 7, after V lost 3 bases and J lost 9 bases. CDR1 and CDR2 from the germline V gene are SNHLY and FYNNEI. The CDR3 spans 13 residues. The CDR3 reads CASSEGTALSYTF. CDR3 DNA sequence: TGTGCCAGCAGTGAGGGGACAGCTTTGAGCTACACCTTC. The whole variable domain, remainder taken from reference TRBV2 and TRBJ1-2, is EPEVTQTPSHQVTQMGQEVILRCVPISNHLYFYWYRQILGQKVEFLVSFYNNEISEKSEIFDDQFSVERPDGSNFTLKIRSTKLEDSAMYFCASSEGTALSYTFGSGTRLTVV.

The chain links TRBV7-2 to TRBJ2-7; D gene unclear. The CDR3 contains 12 residues. Germline CDR1 reads SGHTA; CDR2 reads FQGNSA. With 2 bases removed from V and 6 bases from J, the gap between germline ends came to 8 bases. The CDR3 loop reads CASSLLVAEQYF. CDR3 bases: TGTGCCAGCAGCTTACTGGTAGCCGAGCAGTACTTC.

The chain is built from TRBV18 and TRBJ2-1, with D tentatively TRBD2 (6 bases). In germline, CDR1 is KGHSH, CDR2 LQKENI. The CDR3 has 14 amino acids. Trimming took off 3 bases at V and 7 bases at J, with 13 bases between the two ends. DNA of the CDR3: TGTGCCAGCTCACCGGAGCCCAGCGGGAATGAGCAGTTCTTC. This gives the protein CASSPEPSGNEQFF.

The chain couples TRBV13 to TRBJ2-3; 7 bases fit TRBD2. This CDR3 spans 17 amino acids. The germline V gene has CDR1 PRHDT and CDR2 FYEKMQ (reference sequence). V was clipped by 4 bases and J by 2 bases; unmatched bases: 12. The DNA of the CDR3 is TGTGCCAGCAGCTCCCGGGGGGAAGGACCCAACACAGATACGCAGTATTTT. Amino acid sequence: CASSSRGEGPNTDTQYF.

This rearrangement joins TRBV13 to TRBJ2-7; TRBD2 matches 11 bases. Unmatched junction bases numbered 10, after V lost 4 bases and J lost 2 bases. The CDR3 has 17 amino acids. CDR1 is PRHDT, CDR2 FYEKMQ, per germline (reference sequence). CDR3 nucleotide sequence: TGTGCCAGCAGCTCCGGACAGGGGACTAGCGGAACCTACGAGCAGTACTTC. Protein product: CASSSGQGTSGTYEQYF.